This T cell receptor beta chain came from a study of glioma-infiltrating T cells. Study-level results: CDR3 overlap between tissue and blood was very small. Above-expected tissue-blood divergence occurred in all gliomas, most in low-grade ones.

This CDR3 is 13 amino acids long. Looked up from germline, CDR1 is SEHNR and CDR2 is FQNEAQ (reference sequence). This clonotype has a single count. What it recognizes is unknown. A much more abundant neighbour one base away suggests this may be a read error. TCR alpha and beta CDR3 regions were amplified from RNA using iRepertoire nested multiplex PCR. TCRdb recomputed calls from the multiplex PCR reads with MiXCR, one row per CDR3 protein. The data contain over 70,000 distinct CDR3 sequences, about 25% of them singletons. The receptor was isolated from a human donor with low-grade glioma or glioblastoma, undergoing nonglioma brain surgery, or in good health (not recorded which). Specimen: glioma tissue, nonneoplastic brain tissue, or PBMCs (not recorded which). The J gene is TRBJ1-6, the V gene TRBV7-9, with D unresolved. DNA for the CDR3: TGTGCCAGCAGCTTCTCGGGAAATTTACCCCTCCACTTT. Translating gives CASSFSGNLPLHF.